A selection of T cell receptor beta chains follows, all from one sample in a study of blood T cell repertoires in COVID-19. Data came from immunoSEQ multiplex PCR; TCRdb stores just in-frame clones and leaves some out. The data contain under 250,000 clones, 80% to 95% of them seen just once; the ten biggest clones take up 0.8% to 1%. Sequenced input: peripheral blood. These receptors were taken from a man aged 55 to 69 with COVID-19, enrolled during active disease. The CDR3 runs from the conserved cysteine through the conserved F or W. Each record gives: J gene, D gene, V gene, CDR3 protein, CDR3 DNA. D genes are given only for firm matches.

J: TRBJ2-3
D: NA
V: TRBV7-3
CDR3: CASSLMGQGTDTQYF
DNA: TGTGCCAGCAGCTTAATGGGGCAGGGCACAGATACGCAGTATTTT

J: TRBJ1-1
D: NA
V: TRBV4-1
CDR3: CASSYTADDQGEAFF
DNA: TGCGCCAGCAGCTATACCGCCGATGATCAGGGGGAAGCTTTCTTT

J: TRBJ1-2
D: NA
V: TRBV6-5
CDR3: CASSYNGGKISGYTF
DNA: TGTGCCAGCAGTTACAATGGGGGGAAAATCAGTGGCTACACCTTC

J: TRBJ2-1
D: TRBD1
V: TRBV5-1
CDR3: CASSHWDSLNSYNEQFF
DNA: TGCGCCAGCAGCCACTGGGACAGTCTAAACTCCTACAATGAGCAGTTCTTC

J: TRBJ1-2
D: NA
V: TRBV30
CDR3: CAWSPSTAYGYTF
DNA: TGTGCCTGGAGTCCCTCGACAGCGTATGGCTACACCTTC

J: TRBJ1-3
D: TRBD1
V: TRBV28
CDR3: CASSYPRGRTGNTIYF
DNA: TGTGCCAGCAGTTACCCCAGGGGGCGAACTGGAAACACCATATATTTT

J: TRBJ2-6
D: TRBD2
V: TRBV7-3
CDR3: CASSLEGGFGANVLTF
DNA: TGTGCCAGCAGCTTAGAGGGAGGGTTCGGGGCCAACGTCCTGACTTTC

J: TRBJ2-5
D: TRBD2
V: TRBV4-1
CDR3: CASSQGTSGRGETQYF
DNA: TGCGCCAGCAGCCAAGGGACTAGCGGGAGGGGGGAGACCCAGTACTTC

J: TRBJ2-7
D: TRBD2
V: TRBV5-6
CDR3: CASSSGTSPYEQYF
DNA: TGTGCCAGCAGCTCAGGGACTAGCCCCTACGAGCAGTACTTC

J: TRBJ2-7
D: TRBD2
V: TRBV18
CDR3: CATGPLAGTYEQYF
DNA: TGTGCCACCGGACCCTTAGCGGGTACCTACGAGCAGTACTTC

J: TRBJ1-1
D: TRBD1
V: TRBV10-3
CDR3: CAIGTGGLNTEAFF
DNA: TGTGCCATCGGGACAGGGGGATTGAACACTGAAGCTTTCTTT